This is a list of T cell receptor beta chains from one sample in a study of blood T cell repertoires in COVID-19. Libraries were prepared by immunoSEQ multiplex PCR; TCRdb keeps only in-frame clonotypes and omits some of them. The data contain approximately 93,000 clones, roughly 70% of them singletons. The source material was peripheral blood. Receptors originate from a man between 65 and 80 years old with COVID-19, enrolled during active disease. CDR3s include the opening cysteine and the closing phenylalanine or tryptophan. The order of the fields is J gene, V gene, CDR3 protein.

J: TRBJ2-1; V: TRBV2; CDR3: CASSVAASYNEQFF
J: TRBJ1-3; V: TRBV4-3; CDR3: CASSQDRGGFGNTIYF
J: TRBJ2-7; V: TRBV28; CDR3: CASSPGQAPYEQYF
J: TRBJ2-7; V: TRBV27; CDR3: CASSSYGTGGHEQYF
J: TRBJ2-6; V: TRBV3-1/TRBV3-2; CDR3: CASSQNGGGGTGANVLTF
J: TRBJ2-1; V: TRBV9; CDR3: CASSVGVAGVHEQFF
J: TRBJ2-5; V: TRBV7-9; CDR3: CASSFGTGQQETQYF
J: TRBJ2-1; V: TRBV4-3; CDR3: CASSQGIGGPARYNEQFF
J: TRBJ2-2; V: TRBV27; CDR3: CASSFSGAVMTGELFF
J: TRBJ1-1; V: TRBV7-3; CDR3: CASSLASGNTEAFF
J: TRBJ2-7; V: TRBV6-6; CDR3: CASSQVNSYEQYF
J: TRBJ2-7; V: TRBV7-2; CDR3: CASSLGLAGSYEQYF
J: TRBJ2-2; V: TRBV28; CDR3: CASSGTSGPGELFF
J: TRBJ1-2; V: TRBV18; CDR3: CASSPRDRGPGYTF
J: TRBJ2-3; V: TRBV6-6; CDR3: CASRPSGSADTQYF
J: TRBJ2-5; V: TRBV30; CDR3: CAWSVGSWRNQETQYF
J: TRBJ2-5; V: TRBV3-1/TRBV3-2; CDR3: CASSLPGLAGGETQYF
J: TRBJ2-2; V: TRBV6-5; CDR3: CAVRGNTRTGELFF
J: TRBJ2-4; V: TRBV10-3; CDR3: CAISGGRDRKNIQYF
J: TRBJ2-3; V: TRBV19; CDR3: CASSIVGKGDTQYF
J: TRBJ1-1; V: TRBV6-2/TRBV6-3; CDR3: CASSYSRSEAFF
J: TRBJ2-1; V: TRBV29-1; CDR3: CSVARDRGYNEQFF
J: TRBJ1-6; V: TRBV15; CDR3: CATNGQRGSPLHF
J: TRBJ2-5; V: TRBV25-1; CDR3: CASSERGLETQYF
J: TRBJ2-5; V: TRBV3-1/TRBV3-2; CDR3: CASSARSASGFQETQYF
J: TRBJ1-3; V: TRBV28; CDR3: CASSLFQTYSGNTIYF
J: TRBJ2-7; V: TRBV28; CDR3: CASSLTAGVYEQYF
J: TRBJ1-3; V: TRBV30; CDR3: CASTAIRGGNIYF
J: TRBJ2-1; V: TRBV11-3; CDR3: CASSLVATSYNEQFF
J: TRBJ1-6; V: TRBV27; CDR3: CASSLFQRSGAYNSPLHF
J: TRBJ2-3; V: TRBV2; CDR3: CASRGDRVITDTQYF
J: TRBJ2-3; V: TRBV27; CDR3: CASRPGELGAADTQYF
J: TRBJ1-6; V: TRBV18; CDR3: CASSPNRQYNSPLHF
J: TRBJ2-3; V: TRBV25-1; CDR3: CASSHTDTQYF
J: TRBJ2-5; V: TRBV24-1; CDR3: CATSDFGEWKPETQYF
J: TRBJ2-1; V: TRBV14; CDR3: CASSQVLVPNEQFF
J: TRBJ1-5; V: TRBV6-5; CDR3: CASSPYRGSQPQHF
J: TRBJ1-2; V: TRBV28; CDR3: CASSFQGNYGYTF
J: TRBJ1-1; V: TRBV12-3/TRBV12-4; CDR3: CASSLMEGTEAFF
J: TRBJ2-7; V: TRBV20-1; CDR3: CSASSSGFREQYF
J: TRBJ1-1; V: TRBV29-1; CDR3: CSVSGTGAMYEAFF
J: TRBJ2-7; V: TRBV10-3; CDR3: CAISEGTSGSRSYEQYF
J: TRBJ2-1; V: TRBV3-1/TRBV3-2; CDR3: CASSQGSEAYNEQFF
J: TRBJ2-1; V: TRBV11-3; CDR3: CASSLEGALNNEQFF
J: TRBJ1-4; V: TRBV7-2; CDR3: CASSLRGGINEKLFF
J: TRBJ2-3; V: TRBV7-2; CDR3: CASSLSREEYF
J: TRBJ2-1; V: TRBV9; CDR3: CASSSVGDEQFF
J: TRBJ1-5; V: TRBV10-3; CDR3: CAISESGQKSNQPQHF
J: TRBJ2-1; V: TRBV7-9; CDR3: CASSITANEQFF
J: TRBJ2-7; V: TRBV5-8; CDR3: CASSWQGYEQYF
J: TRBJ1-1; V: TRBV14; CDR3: CASNRTPMNTEAFF
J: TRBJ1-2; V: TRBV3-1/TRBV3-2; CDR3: CASSQGTVKGGYTF